This TCR beta chain was sequenced in a study of blood T cell repertoires in COVID-19. On the study more broadly: Acute and convalescent COVID-19 samples came from the United States, Italy and Spain. In each case, the material was cDNA or gDNA derived from T cells, B-cell-depleted T cells, or PBMCs.

Trimming shortened V by 5 bases and J by 1 base, and 17 bases separated the two germline ends. The germline V gene has CDR1 SGHRS and CDR2 YFSETQ. The CDR3 has 16 amino acids. Per the original data handling: It was from reference gene primer amplification that nucleated cell counts were estimated. The table came from immunoSEQ multiplex PCR; TCRdb's copy has only in-frame clones and leaves some out. Clonal size and the V and J genes are those of that table, whereas D and trimming came from the DNA. The sample consists of roughly 41,000 clones, over 75% of them appearing once. Sequencing was done on a sample of peripheral blood. This TCR came from a man aged 55 to 70 with active COVID-19. This chain connects TRBV5-1 to TRBJ2-3, with a tentative D call TRBD1 (6 bases). CDR3 sequence: CASSSGGSLGTDTQYF. Here the CDR3 DNA reads TGCGCCAGCAGTAGTGGGGGCAGCCTGGGCACAGATACGCAGTATTTT. The full variable domain, rest sourced from reference TRBV5-1 and TRBJ2-3, is KAGVTQTPRYLIKTRGQQVTLSCSPISGHRSVSWYQQTPGQGLQFLFEYFSETQRNKGNFPGRFSGRQFSNSRSEMNVSTLELGDSALYLCASSSGGSLGTDTQYFGPGTRLTVL.